These 20 T cell receptor beta chains were all obtained from the same sample, sequenced in a study of T cells in Graves' hyperthyroidism and ophthalmopathy. The CDR3 regions of TCR beta were amplified from RNA transcripts. HTBI primers were the set used in a first-round RT-PCR of the TCR CDR3. From the multiplex PCR reads, TCRdb called clonotypes with MiXCR, one entry per CDR3 protein. The table has 600,000 to 700,000 distinct CDR3 sequences, about 15% seen once. The specimen sequenced was blood. The source is a woman aged 40 to 55 with Graves' ophthalmopathy.

This clonotype was observed a few times. V and J are TRBV5-1 and TRBJ2-7, with 7 bases aligning to TRBD2. CDR3 length: 14 residues. Germline values: CDR1 SGHRS, CDR2 YFSETQ. V lost 3 bases to trimming and J lost 1 base; unmatched junction nucleotides: 4. The CDR3 loop reads CASSWPSGSYEQYF. The CDR3 nucleotides read TGCGCCAGCAGCTGGCCTAGCGGATCCTACGAGCAGTACTTC.

Comment on this clonotype: Lacking the conserved final phenylalanine or tryptophan, this CDR3 likely reflects a read error. No DNA is shown, since the ends of the CDR3 on it are uncertain; the CDR3 is the one TCRdb lists. CDR3 residues: CASSLVWLAG. This chain joins TRBV7-2 and TRBJ2-7; the table names TRBD2, a call not compared with the DNA. Germline loops: CDR1 SGHTA, CDR2 FQGNSA. A total of 10 residues make up the CDR3, ends included.

This clonotype appeared many times. V is TRBV10-2 and J is TRBJ2-6, with TRBD1 matching over 8 bases. Germline CDR1 is WSHSY and CDR2 is SAAADI. CDR3 length: 14 amino acids. With 10 bases clipped from V and 4 bases from J, the junction kept 6 bases outside the gene matches. The DNA for the CDR3 is TGCGCCACAGGGGGCCCCTCCGGGGCCAACGTCCTGACTTTC. This codes for CATGGPSGANVLTF.

The rearrangement joins TRBV11-2 to TRBJ2-1; 10 positions agree with TRBD2. The germline V gene encodes CDR1 SGHAT and CDR2 FQNNGV. Germline trimming cut 7 bases from V and 7 bases from J; bases unmatched to any gene: 7. This CDR3 region has 14 residues. CDR3 amino acids: CASTKVSGRNEQFF. CDR3 bases: TGTGCCAGCACCAAAGTTAGCGGGAGGAATGAGCAGTTCTTC.

This clonotype occurred many times. The chain combines TRBV27 with TRBJ1-1; D gene uncertain. The germline V gene encodes CDR1 MNHEY and CDR2 SMNVEV (reference sequence). The CDR3 sequence is 13 residues long. V lost 6 bases, J lost 6 bases, and 14 bases lay in between. As DNA, the CDR3 is TGTGCCAGCAGGGCTCGGGGTGGGGCTGAAGCTTTCTTT. Translation gives CASRARGGAEAFF.

This clonotype was seen at least ten times. The chain links TRBV7-6 to TRBJ2-7; D may be TRBD1 (6 bases). Germline V gene sequence: CDR1 SGHVS, CDR2 FNYEAQ. The CDR3 spans 15 residues. With 5 bases removed from V and 5 bases from J, the gap between germline ends came to 19 bases. CDR3 DNA sequence: TGTGCCAGCAGCCCCTCCCAGGGGCCGGGGAACGAGCAGTACTTC. This gives the protein CASSPSQGPGNEQYF.

This clonotype was observed many times. The genes are TRBV7-9 and TRBJ2-5; D uncertain. With 0 bases removed from V and 1 base from J, the gap between germline ends came to 9 bases. Germline CDR1 and CDR2: SEHNR and FQNEAQ (reference sequence). The CDR3 loop spans 15 amino acids. The CDR3 region is CASSLAVPGQETQYF. For the CDR3, the DNA is TGTGCCAGCAGCTTAGCGGTTCCAGGCCAAGAGACCCAGTACTTC.

This clonotype occurred many times. The V gene is TRBV6-2 or TRBV6-3, the J gene TRBJ2-5; D is unclear. CDR1 is MNHEY and CDR2 is SVGEGT in the germline V gene. Trimming shortened V by 5 bases and J by 3 bases, and 10 bases separated the two germline ends. This CDR3 contains 13 residues. The CDR3 bases are TGTGCCAGCAGTAATGGTCCAAAAGAGACCCAGTACTTC. It translates to CASSNGPKETQYF.

The V gene is TRBV18, the J gene TRBJ2-7; D possibly matches TRBD1 or TRBD2 (5 bases each). Looked up from germline, CDR1 is KGHSH and CDR2 is LQKENI. Deletions cut 4 bases from V and 2 bases from J, with 15 bases between. The CDR3 runs 15 residues. CDR3 nucleotide sequence: TGTGCCAGCTCACAGGGACGGCCTCTAACCTACGAGCAGTACTTC. Protein sequence: CASSQGRPLTYEQYF.

This clonotype has ten or more counts. V gene TRBV6-2 or TRBV6-3 combines with J gene TRBJ2-7, with D tentatively TRBD1 or TRBD2 (5 bases each). The germline gives CDR1 MNHEY, CDR2 SVGEGT. The V gene lost 2 bases and the J gene lost 7 bases, with 21 bases spanning the gap. CDR3 length equals 16 residues. CDR3 bases: TGTGCCAGCAGTTACGGGGACCTGGGTTCTCTGGGGGAGCAGTACTTC. This sequence encodes CASSYGDLGSLGEQYF.

The rearrangement joins TRBV7-2 to TRBJ2-2; 14 bases are a match to TRBD2. V shed 1 base, J shed 6 bases, and the junction held 4 bases outside the gene matches. The CDR3 is made up of 17 amino acids. Germline CDR1 is SGHTA and CDR2 is FQGNSA. The CDR3 sequence: CASSLGQGLAGAGELFF. CDR3 nucleotide sequence: TGTGCCAGCAGCTTAGGGCAGGGACTAGCGGGAGCCGGGGAGCTGTTTTTT. Together with reference TRBV7-2 and TRBJ2-2, the CDR3 gives the full variable domain: GAGVSQSPSNKVTEKGKDVELRCDPISGHTALYWYRQSLGQGLEFLIYFQGNSAPDKSGLPSDRFSAERTGGSVSTLTIQRTQQEDSAVYLCASSLGQGLAGAGELFFGEGSRLTVL.

J is TRBJ1-4 and V is TRBV12-3 or TRBV12-4, with TRBD1 as a possible D gene (6 bases). Trimming left V 6 bases short and J 5 bases short, with 13 bases between. The CDR3 is made up of 14 amino acids. CDR3 in amino acids: CASSPGVSNEKLFF. The DNA of the CDR3 is TGTGCCAGCAGCCCAGGGGTCTCAAATGAAAAACTGTTTTTT.

The table lists this clonotype with many counts. J is TRBJ2-7 and V is TRBV20-1; perhaps TRBD1 as D (6 bases). The CDR3 is made up of 12 amino acids. Germline-derived CDR1 and CDR2 are DFQATT and SNEGSKA (reference sequence). V gave up 8 bases and J gave up 2 bases, with 13 bases separating them. CDR3 bases: TGCAGTACCGGGGACAACCCCTACGAGCAGTACTTC. Translated: CSTGDNPYEQYF.

This clonotype was seen repeatedly, ten times or more. J is TRBJ2-5 and V is TRBV29-1; either TRBD1 or TRBD2 may supply D (5 bases each). V gave up 2 bases and J gave up 4 bases, with 11 bases separating them. This CDR3 region has 13 residues. Germline V gene data show CDR1 as SQVTM and CDR2 as ANQGSEA. CDR3 bases: TGCAGCGTTGAACCCATGAGGGGAGAGACCCAGTACTTC. It encodes CSVEPMRGETQYF.

This clonotype occurred many times. The V gene is TRBV20-1, the J gene TRBJ1-2, with 7 bases matching TRBD1. This CDR3 is built from 14 residues. In germline, CDR1 is DFQATT, CDR2 SNEGSKA (reference sequence). Trimming removed 3 bases from V and 4 bases from J; junction bases left unmatched: 8. In DNA, the CDR3 is TGCAGTGCTAGTAGAGGAGACAGGGCCTATGGCTACACCTTC. It yields the protein CSASRGDRAYGYTF.

Only a few counts were recorded for this clonotype. This sequence joins TRBV25-1 and TRBJ1-1, with D possibly TRBD1 on 5 matching bases. The CDR3 runs to 13 residues. Deletions cut 8 bases from V and 9 bases from J, with 19 bases between. CDR1 is MGHDK, CDR2 SYGVNS, per germline. The CDR3: CASRGWPDRQAFF. The CDR3 bases are TGTGCCAGCCGGGGGTGGCCCGATCGGCAAGCTTTCTTT.

This clonotype was seen many times. This chain links TRBV6-5 with TRBJ2-7; D gene unclear. CDR3 length: 13 amino acids. V was clipped by 0 bases and J by 4 bases, with 7 bases between them. The germline V gene has CDR1 MNHEY and CDR2 SVGAGI. DNA of the CDR3: TGTGCCAGCAGTTACTCAAGGGAATACGAGCAGTACTTC. It codes for CASSYSREYEQYF.

This clonotype has ten or more counts. J is TRBJ1-2 and V is TRBV4-2; weak D call: TRBD1 (5 bases). The V gene's germline CDR1 is LGHNA and CDR2 YNFKEQ. The CDR3 sequence is 14 residues long. V lost 0 bases and J lost 4, with 9 bases in between. CDR3 amino acids: CASSQEVRAYGYTF. In DNA form, the CDR3 reads TGTGCCAGCAGCCAAGAGGTCAGGGCCTATGGCTACACCTTC.

The chain has TRBV6-2 or TRBV6-3 and TRBJ1-2; 8 bases are shared with TRBD1. The CDR3 is 14 amino acids. Trimming removed 5 bases from V and 3 bases from J; junction bases left unmatched: 5. CDR1 is MNHEY, CDR2 SVGEGT, per germline. CDR3 coding DNA: TGTGCCAGCAGTCGATCAGGGGGCGACTATGGCTACACCTTC. Its protein product is CASSRSGGDYGYTF.

At least ten counts were recorded for this clonotype. The genes are TRBV19 and TRBJ2-2; 7 nucleotides agree with TRBD2. The germline gives CDR1 LNHDA, CDR2 SQIVND (reference sequence). There are 14 residues in the CDR3. J gave up 1 base and V 11 bases, and 7 bases lay outside the gene matches. The CDR3 bases are TGTGCCTCAGCGGGAAAGGGGAACACCGGGGAGCTGTTTTTT. It is translated as CASAGKGNTGELFF.